The 3 T cell receptor beta chains listed next were all sequenced from one sample in a study of patients and donors after allogeneic stem cell transplantation. Each CDR3 protein is one row after TCRdb ran MiXCR on the RT-PCR reads. This table has approximately 140,000 distinct CDR3 sequences, over 35% appearing once. The sample was blood, either unsorted or a sorted T cell fraction (not recorded which). The receptors were sampled from a human donor who was either an allogeneic HSCT recipient or a stem cell or donor lymphocyte infusion donor (not recorded which). It is not recorded whose cells these are; they may come from a transplant donor.

This clonotype has more than one count but fewer than ten. This chain links TRBV2 with TRBJ2-2; 11 bases match TRBD2. CDR3 length: 18 residues. The germline V gene has CDR1 SNHLY and CDR2 FYNNEI. J was trimmed by 5 bases and V by 6 bases; bases with no gene match: 14. CDR3 sequence (DNA): TGTGCCAGCAGGCCGATAGCGGGGGGGCCGTCAGTGACCGGGGAGCTGTTTTTT. This gives the protein CASRPIAGGPSVTGELFF.

This clonotype came up a few times. This chain links TRBV4-3 with TRBJ1-1, with D uncertain. The V and J ends lost 6 bases and 1 base respectively, with 9 bases between them. This CDR3 region has 13 residues. Germline V gives CDR1 LGHNA, CDR2 YSLEER. The chain's CDR3 is CASRGIPNTEAFF. The CDR3 bases are TGCGCCAGCAGGGGCATTCCGAACACTGAAGCTTTCTTT.

This clonotype was picked up a small number of times. The CDR3 is CASSLPQSSLNTEAFF. CDR3 DNA: TGCGCCAGCAGCTTGCCCCAGAGCTCACTGAACACTGAAGCTTTCTTT. The V gene is TRBV5-1, the J gene TRBJ1-1; D is undetermined. The CDR3 sequence is 16 residues long. The germline V gene has CDR1 SGHRS and CDR2 YFSETQ. V shed 1 base and J shed 0 bases, with 13 bases lying between them. Supplemented by reference TRBV5-1 and TRBJ1-1, the full variable domain reads KAGVTQTPRYLIKTRGQQVTLSCSPISGHRSVSWYQQTPGQGLQFLFEYFSETQRNKGNFPGRFSGRQFSNSRSEMNVSTLELGDSALYLCASSLPQSSLNTEAFFGQGTRLTVV.